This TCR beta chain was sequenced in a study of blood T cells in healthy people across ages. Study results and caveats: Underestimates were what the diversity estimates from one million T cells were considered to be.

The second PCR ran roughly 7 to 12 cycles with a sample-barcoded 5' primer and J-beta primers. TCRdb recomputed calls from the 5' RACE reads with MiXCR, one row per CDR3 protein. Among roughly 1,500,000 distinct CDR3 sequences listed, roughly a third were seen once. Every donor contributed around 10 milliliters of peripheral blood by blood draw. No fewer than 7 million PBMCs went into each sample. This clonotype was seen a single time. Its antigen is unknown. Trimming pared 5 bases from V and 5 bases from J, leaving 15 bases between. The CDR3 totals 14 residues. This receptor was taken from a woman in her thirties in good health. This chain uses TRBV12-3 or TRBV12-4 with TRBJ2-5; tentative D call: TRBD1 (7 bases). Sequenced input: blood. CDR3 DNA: TGTGCCAGCAGTGCCCAGGGGGGAATTGAGACCCAGTACTTC. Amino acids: CASSAQGGIETQYF.